The 23 T cell receptor beta chains presented below share a single source sample, sequenced in a study of cytomegalovirus exposure and HLA in healthy donors. Primers: 60 Vbeta forward and 13 Jbeta reverse. Using immunoSEQ multiplex PCR, the repertoire was profiled, and TCRdb retains in-frame clones only, with some absent. The table has roughly 190,000 clones, more than 65% seen once. Sequencing was performed on PBMCs. Receptor source: a female donor in good health and CMV-seronegative.

This clone has more than one count but fewer than ten. A much larger clone differs by one base, so this may be a read error. The rearrangement joins TRBV4-1 to TRBJ1-4; D unresolved. Trimming stripped 8 bases from V and 0 bases from J, with 13 bases between. Germline V CDR1 and CDR2: MGHRA, YSYEKL. The CDR3 extends over 15 amino acids. The CDR3 spells CASRDIFATNEKLFF. The DNA of the CDR3 is TGCGCCAGCCGCGACATCTTTGCAACTAATGAAAAACTGTTTTTT.

The V gene is TRBV19, the J gene TRBJ2-5; 15 positions agree with TRBD2. With 3 bases clipped from V and 2 bases from J, the junction kept 1 base outside the gene matches. The CDR3 contains 16 residues. Germline V gene sequence: CDR1 LNHDA, CDR2 SQIVND (reference sequence). CDR3 DNA: TGTGCCAGTAGTATCGGACTAGCGGGAGGGCAAGAGACCCAGTACTTC. Its protein is CASSIGLAGGQETQYF. Looking up the rest from reference TRBV19 and TRBJ2-5 gives the full variable domain: DGGITQSPKYLFRKEGQNVTLSCEQNLNHDAMYWYRQDPGQGLRLIYYSQIVNDFQKGDIAEGYSVSREKKESFPLTVTSAQKNPTAFYLCASSIGLAGGQETQYFGPGTRLLVL.

The chain carries TRBV19 and TRBJ1-1; D is unresolved. The ends were cut back, 5 bases at V and 7 bases at J, with 8 bases in the middle. Germline-derived CDR1 and CDR2 are LNHDA and SQIVND (reference sequence). This CDR3 contains 11 residues. The CDR3 nucleotides read TGTGCCAGTAGTCTACTACTTGAAGCTTTCTTT. Protein: CASSLLLEAFF.

The V gene is TRBV7-2, the J gene TRBJ2-2; D possibly corresponds to TRBD1 (6 bases). Germline loops: CDR1 SGHTA, CDR2 FQGNSA. With 0 bases removed from V and 6 bases from J, the gap between germline ends came to 11 bases. The CDR3 has 15 residues. This CDR3 is CASSLAANRAGELFF. The CDR3 DNA is TGTGCCAGCAGCTTAGCTGCCAACAGGGCCGGGGAGCTGTTTTTT.

The chain couples TRBV7-8 to TRBJ1-1; TRBD1 matches at 7 bases. The CDR3 extends over 15 amino acids. V dropped 5 bases and J dropped 5; count of bases not matched to a gene: 11. The germline V gene encodes CDR1 SGHVS and CDR2 FQNEAQ. CDR3 loop: CASSPTRQGRTEAFF. DNA for the CDR3: TGTGCCAGCAGCCCGACACGACAGGGTCGAACTGAAGCTTTCTTT. Looking up the rest from reference TRBV7-8 and TRBJ1-1 gives the full variable domain: GAGVSQSPRYKVAKRGQDVALRCDPISGHVSLFWYQQALGQGPEFLTYFQNEAQLDKSGLPSDRFFAERPEGSVSTLKIQRTQQEDSAVYLCASSPTRQGRTEAFFGQGTRLTVV.

V and J are TRBV6-5 and TRBJ1-2; maybe TRBD1 (6 bases). Trimming pared 3 bases from V and 7 bases from J, leaving 12 bases between. The length of the CDR3 is 13 residues. Germline CDR1 MNHEY, CDR2 SVGAGI. CDR3 region: CASSYVGGGGYTF. CDR3 sequence (DNA): TGTGCCAGCAGTTATGTAGGGGGGGGTGGCTACACCTTC.

The J gene is TRBJ2-7, the V gene TRBV27; 9 bases are a match to TRBD1. Germline CDR1 is MNHEY and CDR2 is SMNVEV (reference sequence). J was trimmed by 2 bases and V by 6 bases; bases with no gene match: 5. There are 14 residues in the CDR3. This chain's CDR3 is CASSPGQGPYEQYF. CDR3 nucleotides: TGTGCCAGCAGCCCGGGACAGGGTCCCTACGAGCAGTACTTC.

The chain recombines TRBV5-1 with TRBJ2-1; weak D call: TRBD2 (6 bases). Trimming took 1 base from V and 10 from J, leaving 12 bases between them. The CDR3 contains 13 residues. Germline V gene data show CDR1 as SGHRS and CDR2 as YFSETQ. The CDR3 reads CASSLSSGREQFF. CDR3 sequence (DNA): TGCGCCAGCAGCTTGAGTAGCGGACGCGAGCAGTTCTTC.

In the case of this clone: Distinct nucleotide sequences in the sample also encode this CDR3. The chain combines TRBV2 with TRBJ2-1; 16 bases align to TRBD2. The ends lost 8 bases at V and 9 bases at J; junction bases unmatched: 1. The CDR3 covers 13 residues. In germline, CDR1 is SNHLY, CDR2 FYNNEI. Here the CDR3 reads CASGTSGGGEQFF. CDR3 nucleotides: TGTGCCAGCGGGACTAGCGGGGGGGGTGAGCAGTTCTTC. Complete variable domain (other parts from reference TRBV2 and TRBJ2-1): EPEVTQTPSHQVTQMGQEVILRCVPISNHLYFYWYRQILGQKVEFLVSFYNNEISEKSEIFDDQFSVERPDGSNFTLKIRSTKLEDSAMYFCASGTSGGGEQFFGPGTRLTVL.

The rearrangement uses TRBV7-2 and TRBJ2-7; the match to TRBD2 covers 8 bases. The germline CDR1 and CDR2 sequences are SGHTA and FQGNSA. This CDR3 spans 16 amino acids. Trimming cost V 5 bases and J 4 bases; bases outside gene matches: 13. This CDR3 is CASSPSGGGGRYEQYF. Here the CDR3 DNA reads TGTGCCAGCAGCCCATCCGGGGGCGGGGGGCGTTACGAGCAGTACTTC. The full variable domain, rest sourced from reference TRBV7-2 and TRBJ2-7, is GAGVSQSPSNKVTEKGKDVELRCDPISGHTALYWYRQSLGQGLEFLIYFQGNSAPDKSGLPSDRFSAERTGGSVSTLTIQRTQQEDSAVYLCASSPSGGGGRYEQYFGPGTRLTVT.

This clone has only a few counts. V and J are TRBV18 and TRBJ1-4; no clear D gene. Germline lookup yields CDR1 KGHSH and CDR2 LQKENI. Trimming cost V 4 bases and J 1 base, with 7 bases left between them. CDR3 length equals 14 residues. The CDR3 bases are TGTGCCAGCTCACGACGGAGAACTAATGAAAAACTGTTTTTT. Translation gives CASSRRRTNEKLFF.

This clone has a handful of counts. The chain couples TRBV7-8 to TRBJ2-7, with D perhaps matching TRBD1 (5 bases). This CDR3 is 14 amino acids long. Germline lookup yields CDR1 SGHVS and CDR2 FQNEAQ. Trimming stripped 3 bases from V and 2 bases from J, with 11 bases between. This CDR3 is CASSFFPGPYEQYF. The CDR3, as DNA: TGTGCCAGCAGCTTTTTCCCAGGGCCCTACGAGCAGTACTTC.

This chain links TRBV10-3 with TRBJ2-3; 10 bases are shared with TRBD2. The CDR3 has 15 residues. The V gene end was trimmed by 10 bases and the J gene end by 0 bases; junction bases not matched to a gene: 7. The germline V gene has CDR1 ENHRY and CDR2 SYGVKD. The CDR3: CATTSSGRSTDTQYF. The CDR3 coding sequence is TGTGCCACCACCTCTAGCGGGAGAAGCACAGATACGCAGTATTTT.

J is TRBJ2-4 and V is TRBV27, with 7 positions matching TRBD2. V was clipped by 2 bases and J by 0 bases; unmatched bases: 16. Germline lookup yields CDR1 MNHEY and CDR2 SMNVEV (reference sequence). The CDR3 spans 20 residues. CDR3 nucleotide sequence: TGTGCCAGCAGTTTAAAAGGAGCGGGGAACCCGGCGTTAGCCAAAAACATTCAGTACTTC. The encoded protein is CASSLKGAGNPALAKNIQYF.

Only a few counts were recorded for this clone. The V call is TRBV29-1, the J call TRBJ2-1; TRBD2 agrees at 11 bases. Germline V gene lookup returns CDR1 SQVTM and CDR2 ANQGSEA. The CDR3 extends over 17 amino acids. V dropped 1 base and J dropped 1; count of bases not matched to a gene: 6. The CDR3 protein is CSVEGGLAAPSYNEQFF. The CDR3 bases are TGCAGCGTTGAAGGGGGACTAGCGGCCCCATCCTACAATGAGCAGTTCTTC.

In the case of this clone: One junction end disagrees with the germline gene, perhaps due to a read error. The gene calls are TRBV4-3 and TRBJ2-3; TRBD2 agrees at 9 bases. The CDR3 contains 14 residues. CDR1 and CDR2 from the germline V gene are LGHNA and YSLEER. For the CDR3, the DNA is TGCGCCAGCAGCCAAGAGCTAGCGGGATTACCCCGGCATTTT. This gives the protein CASSQELAGLPRHF.

This clone occurred a few times. The chain has TRBV19 and TRBJ2-2; 7 nucleotides match TRBD1. With 10 bases clipped from V and 5 bases from J, the junction kept 13 bases outside the gene matches. This CDR3 has 15 amino acids. Germline CDR1 and CDR2: LNHDA and SQIVND (reference sequence). The CDR3 is CAIRSGTALTGELFF. CDR3 nucleotide sequence: TGTGCCATCCGCTCCGGGACAGCCTTAACCGGGGAGCTGTTTTTT.

The chain employs TRBV5-5 and TRBJ1-4, with D hard to call. The CDR3 contains 15 residues. V lost 0 bases and J lost 8, with 14 bases in between. Germline CDR1 is SGHKS and CDR2 is YYEKEE (reference sequence). The CDR3 is CASSLEGMAGEKLFF. For the CDR3, the DNA is TGTGCCAGCAGCTTGGAAGGTATGGCAGGCGAAAAACTGTTTTTT.

The genes are TRBV7-2 and TRBJ2-7; D perhaps matches TRBD2 (6 bases). V was cut by 5 bases and J by 6 bases, with 20 bases left in between. The CDR3 consists of 15 residues. CDR1 is SGHTA, CDR2 FQGNSA, per germline. The CDR3 DNA reads as TGTGCCAGCAGCCACCCACGACTAGATGGCAGCGAGCAGTACTTC. Translation: CASSHPRLDGSEQYF.

CDR3 coding DNA: TGTGCCAGCAGCGTAGGGAGGACACTGGGGCGGGAGGGCCGAGGGGAGCAGTTCTTC. Translation gives CASSVGRTLGREGRGEQFF. J is TRBJ2-1 and V is TRBV9; 9 positions agree with TRBD2. CDR3 size: 19 residues. Unmatched junction bases numbered 20, after V lost 0 bases and J lost 10 bases. Germline CDR1 and CDR2: SGDLS and YYNGEE. The full variable domain, completed using reference TRBV9 and TRBJ2-1, is DSGVTQTPKHLITATGQRVTLRCSPRSGDLSVYWYQQSLDQGLQFLIQYYNGEERAKGNILERFSAQQFPDLHSELNLSSLELGDSALYFCASSVGRTLGREGRGEQFFGPGTRLTVL.

This chain connects TRBV7-6 to TRBJ1-1; the match to TRBD1 covers 10 bases. V trimming: 4 bases; J trimming: 6 bases; junction bases outside the gene matches: 5. The CDR3 covers 14 residues. CDR1 SGHVS and CDR2 FNYEAQ come from the germline V gene. This chain's CDR3 is CASSSGQGLAEAFF. The CDR3 nucleotides are TGTGCCAGCAGCTCGGGACAGGGGTTAGCTGAAGCTTTCTTT.

V and J are TRBV30 and TRBJ1-1, with D possibly matching TRBD1 (6 bases). The germline V and J ends were trimmed by 5 bases and 7 bases, with 8 bases remaining between them. The CDR3 totals 10 residues. CDR1 is GTSNPN, CDR2 SVGIG, per germline (reference sequence). The DNA of the CDR3 is TGTGCCTGGGAAGGGGGTGAAGCTTTCTTT. Encoded protein: CAWEGGEAFF. The full variable domain, completed using reference TRBV30 and TRBJ1-1, is SQTIHQWPATLVQPVGSPLSLECTVEGTSNPNLYWYRQAAGRGLQLLFYSVGIGQISSEVPQNLSASRPQDRQFILSSKKLLLSDSGFYLCAWEGGEAFFGQGTRLTVV.

The chain combines TRBV30 with TRBJ2-3, with D tentatively TRBD2 (6 bases). The germline V gene encodes CDR1 GTSNPN and CDR2 SVGIG (reference sequence). With 3 bases removed from V and 4 bases from J, the gap between germline ends came to 8 bases. There are 12 residues in the CDR3. CDR3 protein: CAWSWGADTQYF. The CDR3 nucleotides read TGTGCCTGGAGCTGGGGGGCAGATACGCAGTATTTT.